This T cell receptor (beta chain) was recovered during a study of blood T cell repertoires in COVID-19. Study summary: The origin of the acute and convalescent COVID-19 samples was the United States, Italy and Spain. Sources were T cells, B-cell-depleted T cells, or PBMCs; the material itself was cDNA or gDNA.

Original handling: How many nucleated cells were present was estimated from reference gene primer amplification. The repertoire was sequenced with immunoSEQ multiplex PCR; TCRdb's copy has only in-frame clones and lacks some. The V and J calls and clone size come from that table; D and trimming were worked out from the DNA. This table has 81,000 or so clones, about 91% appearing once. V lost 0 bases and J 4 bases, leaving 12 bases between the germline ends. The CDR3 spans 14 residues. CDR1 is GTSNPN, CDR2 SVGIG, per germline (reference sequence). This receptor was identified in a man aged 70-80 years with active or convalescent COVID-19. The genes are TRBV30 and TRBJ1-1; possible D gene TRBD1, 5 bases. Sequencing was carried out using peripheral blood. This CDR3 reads CAWSVGGVVTEAFF. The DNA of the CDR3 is TGTGCCTGGAGTGTAGGAGGGGTAGTCACTGAAGCTTTCTTT.